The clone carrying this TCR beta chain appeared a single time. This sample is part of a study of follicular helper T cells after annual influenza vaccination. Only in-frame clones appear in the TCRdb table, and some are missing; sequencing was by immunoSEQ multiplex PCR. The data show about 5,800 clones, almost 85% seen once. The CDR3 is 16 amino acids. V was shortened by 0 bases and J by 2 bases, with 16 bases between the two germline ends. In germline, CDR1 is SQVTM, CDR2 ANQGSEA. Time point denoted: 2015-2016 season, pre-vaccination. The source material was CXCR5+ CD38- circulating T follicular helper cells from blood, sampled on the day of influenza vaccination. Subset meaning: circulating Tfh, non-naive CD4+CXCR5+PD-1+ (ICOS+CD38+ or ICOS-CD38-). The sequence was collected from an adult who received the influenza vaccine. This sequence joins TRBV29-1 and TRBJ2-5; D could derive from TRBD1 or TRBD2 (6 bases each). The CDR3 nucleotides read TGCAGCGTTGAAGATCGGTACAAGGGGGGTCAAGAGACCCAGTACTTC. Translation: CSVEDRYKGGQETQYF.